This T cell receptor beta chain was profiled in a study of blood T cell repertoires in COVID-19. Looking at the study overall: T cells, B-cell-depleted T cells, or PBMCs provided the cDNA or gDNA that served as material.

Method: immunoSEQ multiplex PCR; TCRdb's copy keeps in-frame clones and lacks some. The table includes 350,000 to 400,000 clones, about 90% detected once. The CDR3 loop spans 15 amino acids. The germline CDR1 and CDR2 sequences are SGHTA and FQGNSA. V lost 1 base and J lost 2; bases outside the gene matches: 3. This clone came up once. The sequenced material came from peripheral blood. This sequence originates from a man between 18 and 35 years old with active or convalescent COVID-19. V gene TRBV7-2 combines with J gene TRBJ2-5; TRBD2 aligns across 8 bases. The CDR3 DNA reads as TGTGCCAGCAGCTTAGGCGGGGGGCCTCAAGAGACCCAGTACTTC. The encoded protein is CASSLGGGPQETQYF.